The 7 T cell receptor beta chains reported below all come from one sample, sequenced in a study of blood T cells in healthy people across ages. It was with a sample-barcoded 5' primer and a J-beta primer mix that a second PCR of roughly 6 to 12 cycles was run. TCRdb re-analysed the 5' RACE reads in MiXCR, keeping a single row per CDR3 protein. In the table there are 550,000 to 600,000 distinct CDR3 sequences, 45% to 55% of which are singletons. What was sequenced was blood. The receptors shown here come from a man aged 80 or over in good health.

CDR3 loop: CASSLFIERIGPSYNEQFF. CDR3 sequence (DNA): TGTGCCAGCAGTTTATTTATTGAAAGGATCGGCCCCTCCTACAATGAGCAGTTCTTC. The gene calls are TRBV28 and TRBJ2-1, with D unclear. Germline V gene sequence: CDR1 MDHEN, CDR2 SYDVKM. The V end lost 1 base, the J end lost 0 bases, and 19 bases lay between the germline ends. The CDR3 runs 19 residues.

The rearrangement links TRBV5-1 to TRBJ1-2; TRBD1 aligns across 11 bases. There are 14 residues in the CDR3. V shed 4 bases and J 6 bases; nucleotides not matched to a gene: 5. Germline V gene sequence: CDR1 SGHRS, CDR2 YFSETQ. As DNA, the CDR3 is TGCGCCAGCAGCGCAGGACAGGGGGCACATGGCTACACCTTC. It encodes CASSAGQGAHGYTF.

The V gene is TRBV7-2, the J gene TRBJ2-5, with D possibly called TRBD1 or TRBD2 (5 bases each). The J call is uncertain, as TRBJ2-7 better fits the DNA end. CDR3 length equals 16 residues. The germline CDR1 and CDR2 sequences are SGHTA and FQGNSA. CDR3 nucleotide sequence: TGTGCCAGCAGCTTAGTAGTGGTCTGGGGGTCCCACGAGCAGTACTTC. Translating gives CASSLVVVWGSHEQYF.

This clonotype was seen more than once but under ten times. A much bigger clone sits one base away, suggesting this may be a read error. The V gene is TRBV6-5, the J gene TRBJ1-4; 7 nucleotides align to TRBD1. Looked up from germline, CDR1 is MNHEY and CDR2 is SVGAGI. With 4 bases clipped from V and 5 bases from J, the junction kept 16 bases outside the gene matches. This CDR3 contains 18 residues. CDR3 bases: TGTGCCAGCAGTTTCATAACCGGGACAGCTACGAGAAATGAAAAACTGTTTTTT. It is translated as CASSFITGTATRNEKLFF.

A word on this clonotype: The junction shows a germline mismatch at one end, possibly a read error. The chain joins TRBV7-2 to TRBJ1-1; D remains unclear. There are 14 residues in the CDR3. Germline V CDR1 and CDR2: SGHTA, FQGNSA. CDR3 region: CASNLVLRNTEAFF. Here the CDR3 DNA reads TGTGCCAGCAACTTAGTCTTAAGAAACACTGAAGCTTTCTTT.

Only a few counts were recorded for this clonotype. The CDR3 sequence: CSAKRMGGSEQYF. The CDR3 region has the DNA TGCAGTGCCAAAAGAATGGGGGGTTCCGAGCAGTACTTC. The gene calls are TRBV20-1 and TRBJ2-4; the D gene is possibly TRBD2 (6 bases). The J call may be incorrect, as the DNA end agrees better with TRBJ2-7. CDR3 size: 13 residues. Germline V lookup: CDR1 DFQATT, CDR2 SNEGSKA (reference sequence).

The chain recombines TRBV4-1 with TRBJ1-1; D perhaps matches TRBD1 (5 bases). This CDR3 is built from 16 residues. Trimming took off 0 bases at V and 1 base at J, with 12 bases between the two ends. CDR1 and CDR2 (germline): MGHRA, YSYEKL. DNA of the CDR3: TGCGCCAGCAGCCAAGATGGCGACAGCTGGAACACTGAAGCTTTCTTT. It yields the protein CASSQDGDSWNTEAFF.